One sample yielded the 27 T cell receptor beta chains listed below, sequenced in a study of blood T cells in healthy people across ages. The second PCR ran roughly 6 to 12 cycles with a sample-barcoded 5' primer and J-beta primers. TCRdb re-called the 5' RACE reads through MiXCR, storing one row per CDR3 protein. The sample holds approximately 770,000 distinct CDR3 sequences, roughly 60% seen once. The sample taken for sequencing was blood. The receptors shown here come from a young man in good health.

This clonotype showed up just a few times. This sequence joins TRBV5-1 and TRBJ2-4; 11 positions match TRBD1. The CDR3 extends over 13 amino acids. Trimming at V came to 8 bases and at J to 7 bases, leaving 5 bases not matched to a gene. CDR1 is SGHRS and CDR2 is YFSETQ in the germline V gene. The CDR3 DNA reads TGCGCCAGTCGTCGGGACAGGGGGAACATTCAGTACTTC. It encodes CASRRDRGNIQYF. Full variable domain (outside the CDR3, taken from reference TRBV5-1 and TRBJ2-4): KAGVTQTPRYLIKTRGQQVTLSCSPISGHRSVSWYQQTPGQGLQFLFEYFSETQRNKGNFPGRFSGRQFSNSRSEMNVSTLELGDSALYLCASRRDRGNIQYFGAGTRLSVL.

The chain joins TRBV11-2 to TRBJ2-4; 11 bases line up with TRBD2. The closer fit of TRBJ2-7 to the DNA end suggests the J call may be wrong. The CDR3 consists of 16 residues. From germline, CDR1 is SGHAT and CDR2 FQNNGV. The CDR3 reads CASRGGVGTSGYEQYF. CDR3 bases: TGTGCCAGCAGGGGCGGGGTCGGGACTAGCGGCTACGAGCAGTACTTC.

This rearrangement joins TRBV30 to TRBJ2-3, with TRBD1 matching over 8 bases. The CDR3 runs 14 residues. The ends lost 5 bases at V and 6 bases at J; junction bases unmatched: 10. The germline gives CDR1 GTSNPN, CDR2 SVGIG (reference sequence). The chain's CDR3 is CAWSPGQAVDTQYF. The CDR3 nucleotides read TGTGCCTGGTCACCGGGACAGGCCGTGGATACGCAGTATTTT.

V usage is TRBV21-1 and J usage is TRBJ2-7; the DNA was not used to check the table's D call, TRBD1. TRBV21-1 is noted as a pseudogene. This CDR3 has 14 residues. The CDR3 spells CASIPVESSYEQYF. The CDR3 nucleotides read TGTGCCAGCATCCCGGTGGAGAGCTCCTACGAGCAGTACTTC.

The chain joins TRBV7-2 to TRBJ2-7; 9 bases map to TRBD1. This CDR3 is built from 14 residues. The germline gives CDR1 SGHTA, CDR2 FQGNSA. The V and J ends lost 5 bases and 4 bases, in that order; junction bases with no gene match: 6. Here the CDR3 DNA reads TGTGCCAGCAGCGTGCGACAGGGGGAATACGAGCAGTACTTC. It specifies CASSVRQGEYEQYF.

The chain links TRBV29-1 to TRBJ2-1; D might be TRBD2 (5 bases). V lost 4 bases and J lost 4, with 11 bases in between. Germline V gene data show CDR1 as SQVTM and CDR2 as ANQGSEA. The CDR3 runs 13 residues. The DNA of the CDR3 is TGCAGCGTTGCGCCATCGGGGTACAATGAGCAGTTCTTC. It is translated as CSVAPSGYNEQFF.

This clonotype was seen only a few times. The CDR3 loop reads CASSWAGPLQETQYF. DNA for the CDR3: TGCGCCAGCAGCTGGGCTGGGCCGCTACAAGAGACCCAGTACTTC. The V call is TRBV5-1, the J call TRBJ2-5; D not certain. The V and J ends lost 3 bases and 2 bases respectively, with 14 bases between them. The CDR3 loop spans 15 amino acids. CDR1 and CDR2 from the germline V gene are SGHRS and YFSETQ.

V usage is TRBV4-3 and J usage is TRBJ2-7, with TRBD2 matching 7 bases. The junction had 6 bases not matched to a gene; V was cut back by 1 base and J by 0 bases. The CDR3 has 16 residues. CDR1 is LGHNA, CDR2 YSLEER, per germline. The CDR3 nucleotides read TGCGCCAGCAGCCAAGGTTACGGGAGGAGCTCCTACGAGCAGTACTTC. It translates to CASSQGYGRSSYEQYF.

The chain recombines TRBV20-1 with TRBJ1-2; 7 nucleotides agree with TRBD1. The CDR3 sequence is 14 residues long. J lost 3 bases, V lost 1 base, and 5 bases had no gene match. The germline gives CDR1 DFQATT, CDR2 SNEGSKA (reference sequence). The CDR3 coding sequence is TGCAGTGCTAGAGCAGACAGGGTGGACTATGGCTACACCTTC. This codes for CSARADRVDYGYTF.

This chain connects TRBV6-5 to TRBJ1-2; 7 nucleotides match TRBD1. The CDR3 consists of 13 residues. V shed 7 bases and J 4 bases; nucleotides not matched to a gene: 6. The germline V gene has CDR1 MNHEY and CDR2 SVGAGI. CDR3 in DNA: TGTGCCAGCACTCAGGGGGGAGTCTATGGCTACACCTTC. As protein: CASTQGGVYGYTF.

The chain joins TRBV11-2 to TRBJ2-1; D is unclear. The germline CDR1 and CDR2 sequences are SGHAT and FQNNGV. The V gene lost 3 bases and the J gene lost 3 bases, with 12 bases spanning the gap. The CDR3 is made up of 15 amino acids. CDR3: CASSFDPRIYNEQFF. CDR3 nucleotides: TGTGCCAGCAGCTTTGACCCCCGAATCTACAATGAGCAGTTCTTC.

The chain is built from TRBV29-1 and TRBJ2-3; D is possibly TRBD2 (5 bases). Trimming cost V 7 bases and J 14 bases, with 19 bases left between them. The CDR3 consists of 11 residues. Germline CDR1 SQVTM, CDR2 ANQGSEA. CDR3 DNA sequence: TGCAGCGCCCGGGGAACCGGGGATCTGTATTTT. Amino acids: CSARGTGDLYF.

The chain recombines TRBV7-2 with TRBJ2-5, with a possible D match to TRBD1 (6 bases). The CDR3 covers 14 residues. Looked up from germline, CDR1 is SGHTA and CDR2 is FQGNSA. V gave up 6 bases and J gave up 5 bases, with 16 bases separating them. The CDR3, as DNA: TGTGCCAGCAGAACAAGGGGGTATGTGGAGACCCAGTACTTC. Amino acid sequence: CASRTRGYVETQYF.

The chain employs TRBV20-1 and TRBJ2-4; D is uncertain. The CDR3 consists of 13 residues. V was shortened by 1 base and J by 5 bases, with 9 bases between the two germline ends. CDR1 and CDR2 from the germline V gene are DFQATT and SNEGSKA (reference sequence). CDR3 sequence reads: CSARVSNENIQYF. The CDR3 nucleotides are TGCAGTGCTAGAGTTAGCAACGAAAACATTCAGTACTTC.

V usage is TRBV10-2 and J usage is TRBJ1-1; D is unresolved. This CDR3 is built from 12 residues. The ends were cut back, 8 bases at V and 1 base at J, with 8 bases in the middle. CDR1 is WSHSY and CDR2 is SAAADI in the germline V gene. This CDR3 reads CASARENTEAFF. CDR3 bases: TGCGCCAGCGCACGGGAGAACACTGAAGCTTTCTTT.

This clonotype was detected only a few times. CDR3 loop: CASRAGSSYNEQFF. DNA of the CDR3: TGTGCCAGCAGGGCGGGGAGCTCCTACAATGAGCAGTTCTTC. This chain joins TRBV2 and TRBJ2-1; D might be TRBD2 (6 bases). There are 14 residues in the CDR3. Germline CDR1 SNHLY, CDR2 FYNNEI. V was pared by 6 bases and J by 0 bases, with 9 bases between. Using reference TRBV2 and TRBJ2-1 for the parts outside the CDR3, the full variable domain is EPEVTQTPSHQVTQMGQEVILRCVPISNHLYFYWYRQILGQKVEFLVSFYNNEISEKSEIFDDQFSVERPDGSNFTLKIRSTKLEDSAMYFCASRAGSSYNEQFFGPGTRLTVL.

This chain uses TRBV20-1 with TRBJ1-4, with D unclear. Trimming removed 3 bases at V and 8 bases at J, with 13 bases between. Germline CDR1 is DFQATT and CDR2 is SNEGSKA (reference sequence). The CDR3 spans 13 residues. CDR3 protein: CSARGIYEEKLFF. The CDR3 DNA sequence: TGCAGTGCTAGGGGGATCTATGAGGAAAAACTGTTTTTT.

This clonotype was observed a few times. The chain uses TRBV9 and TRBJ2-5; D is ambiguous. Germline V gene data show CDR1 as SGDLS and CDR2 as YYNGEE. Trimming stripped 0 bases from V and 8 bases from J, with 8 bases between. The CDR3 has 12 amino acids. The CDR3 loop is CASSVDEVTQYF. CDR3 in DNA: TGTGCCAGCAGCGTAGATGAAGTCACCCAGTACTTC.

The CDR3, as DNA: TGTGCCAGCACAGGCAGGGGGGTCGGACCTCCTGGCTACACCTTC. Amino acid sequence: CASTGRGVGPPGYTF. The chain recombines TRBV6-1 with TRBJ1-2; 7 bases are shared with TRBD1. The CDR3 is 15 amino acids. CDR1 MNHNS and CDR2 SASEGT come from the germline V gene. The V and J ends lost 7 bases and 7 bases, in that order; junction bases with no gene match: 15.

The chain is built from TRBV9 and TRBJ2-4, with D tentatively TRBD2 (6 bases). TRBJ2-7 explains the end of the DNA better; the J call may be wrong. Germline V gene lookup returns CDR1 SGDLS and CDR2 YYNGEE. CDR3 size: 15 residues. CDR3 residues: CASSVAGSGSYEQYF. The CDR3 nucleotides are TGTGCCAGCAGCGTAGCCGGGAGTGGCTCCTACGAGCAGTACTTC.

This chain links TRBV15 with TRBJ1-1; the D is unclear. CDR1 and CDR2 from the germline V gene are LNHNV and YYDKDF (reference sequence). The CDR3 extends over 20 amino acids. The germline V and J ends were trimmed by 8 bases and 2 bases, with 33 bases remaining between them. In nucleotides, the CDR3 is TGTGCCACCGCGTCGGGGTTTGGAAGGGCCCTCCTTTACCCCAACACTGAAGCTTTCTTT. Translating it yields CATASGFGRALLYPNTEAFF.

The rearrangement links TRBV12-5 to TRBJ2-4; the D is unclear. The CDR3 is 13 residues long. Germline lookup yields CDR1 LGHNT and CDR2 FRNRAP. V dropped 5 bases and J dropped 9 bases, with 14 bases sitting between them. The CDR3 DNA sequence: TGTGCTAGTGGTGTGAGCCCCTCCAGCATTCAGTACTTC. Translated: CASGVSPSSIQYF.

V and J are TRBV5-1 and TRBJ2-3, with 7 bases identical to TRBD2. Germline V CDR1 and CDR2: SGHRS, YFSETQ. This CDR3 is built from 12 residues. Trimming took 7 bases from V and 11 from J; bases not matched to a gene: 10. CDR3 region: CASRGESLGQYF. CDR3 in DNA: TGCGCCAGCCGGGGGGAGTCGCTTGGGCAGTATTTT.

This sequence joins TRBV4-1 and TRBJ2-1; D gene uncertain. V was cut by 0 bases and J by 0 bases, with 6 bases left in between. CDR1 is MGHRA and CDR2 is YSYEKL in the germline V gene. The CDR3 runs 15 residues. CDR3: CASSQEGYSYNEQFF. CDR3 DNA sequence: TGCGCCAGCAGCCAAGAGGGCTACTCCTACAATGAGCAGTTCTTC.

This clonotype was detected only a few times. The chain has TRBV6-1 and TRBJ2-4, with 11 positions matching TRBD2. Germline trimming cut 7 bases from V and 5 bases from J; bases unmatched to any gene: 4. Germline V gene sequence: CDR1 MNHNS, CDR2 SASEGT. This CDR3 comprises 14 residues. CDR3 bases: TGTGCCAGCACCTTGGGACTAGCGGAAAACATTCAGTACTTC. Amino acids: CASTLGLAENIQYF.

The CDR3 loop is CASSTSVSGANVLTF. CDR3 DNA sequence: TGTGCCAGTAGTACGAGCGTCTCTGGGGCCAACGTCCTGACTTTC. This rearrangement joins TRBV19 to TRBJ2-6; D remains unclear. V was clipped by 4 bases and J by 0 bases, with 7 bases between them. CDR3 length equals 15 residues. The germline V gene has CDR1 LNHDA and CDR2 SQIVND (reference sequence).

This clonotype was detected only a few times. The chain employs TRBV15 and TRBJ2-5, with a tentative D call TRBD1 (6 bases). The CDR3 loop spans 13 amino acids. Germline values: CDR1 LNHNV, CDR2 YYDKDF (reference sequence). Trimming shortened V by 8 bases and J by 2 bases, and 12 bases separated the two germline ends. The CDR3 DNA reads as TGTGCCACCTCCACAGGGTCGCAAGAGACCCAGTACTTC. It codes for CATSTGSQETQYF.